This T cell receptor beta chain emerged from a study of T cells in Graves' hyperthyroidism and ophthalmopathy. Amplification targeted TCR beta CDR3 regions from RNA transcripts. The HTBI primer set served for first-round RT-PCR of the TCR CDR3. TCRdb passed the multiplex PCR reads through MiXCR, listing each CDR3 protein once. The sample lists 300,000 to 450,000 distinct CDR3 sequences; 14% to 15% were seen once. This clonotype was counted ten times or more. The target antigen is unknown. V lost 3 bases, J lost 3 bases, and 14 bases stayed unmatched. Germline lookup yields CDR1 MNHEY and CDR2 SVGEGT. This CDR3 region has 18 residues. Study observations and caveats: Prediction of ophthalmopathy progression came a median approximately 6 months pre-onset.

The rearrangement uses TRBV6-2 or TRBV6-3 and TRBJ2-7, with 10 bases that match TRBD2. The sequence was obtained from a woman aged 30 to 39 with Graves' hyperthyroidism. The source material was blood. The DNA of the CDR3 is TGTGCCAGCAGTTATGGATCGCAGAGTAGCGGGAGGAACTACGAGCAGTACTTC. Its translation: CASSYGSQSSGRNYEQYF.